A selection of T cell receptor beta chains follows, all from one sample in a study of blood T cell repertoires in COVID-19. Some clones are missing from TCRdb's copy, which holds only in-frame ones; the method was immunoSEQ multiplex PCR. This sample has 250,000 or so clones; 85% to 90% occur once, and the top ten carry approximately 5.3%. The sample was peripheral blood. These receptor sequences come from an older woman with COVID-19, enrolled during active disease. Both conserved end residues are part of each CDR3. Fields, in order: V gene, J gene, CDR3 protein.

v_call: TRBV15
j_call: TRBJ2-3
cdr3_aa: CATNPRGTLLGGDTQYF

v_call: TRBV15
j_call: TRBJ2-1
cdr3_aa: CATSRRGDRVNEQFF

v_call: TRBV5-6
j_call: TRBJ2-5
cdr3_aa: CASSFGLPGRETQYF

v_call: TRBV21-1
j_call: TRBJ2-1
cdr3_aa: CASSKAIGLAGLSRNEQFF

v_call: TRBV19
j_call: TRBJ1-5
cdr3_aa: CASSILEGSVNQPQHF

v_call: TRBV5-1
j_call: TRBJ2-7
cdr3_aa: CASSSFGTGSYEQYF

v_call: TRBV7-2
j_call: TRBJ1-2
cdr3_aa: CASSLALQGAGYGYTF

v_call: TRBV30
j_call: TRBJ2-2
cdr3_aa: CAWKRENTGELFF

v_call: TRBV4-1
j_call: TRBJ2-3
cdr3_aa: CASSQGTGYTTNTQYF

v_call: TRBV3-1/TRBV3-2
j_call: TRBJ2-7
cdr3_aa: CASSLAGDQSGEQYF

v_call: TRBV4-2
j_call: TRBJ2-7
cdr3_aa: CASSPQFGQGYEQYF

v_call: TRBV28
j_call: TRBJ1-1
cdr3_aa: CASKRFGGSFLNTEAFF

v_call: TRBV10-3
j_call: TRBJ1-5
cdr3_aa: CAISDIGGGNNQPQHF

v_call: TRBV3-1/TRBV3-2
j_call: TRBJ2-7
cdr3_aa: CASSPRVSYEQYF

v_call: TRBV9
j_call: TRBJ1-6
cdr3_aa: CASSSRQYNSPLHF

v_call: TRBV5-1
j_call: TRBJ1-1
cdr3_aa: CASSLDGARGAEAFF